The 23 T cell receptor beta chains in this list originate from one sample, sequenced in a study of blood T cell repertoires in COVID-19. Sequencing used immunoSEQ multiplex PCR; TCRdb keeps in-frame clones, though not all of them. In the table there are some 21,000 clones, 85% to 90% of which are singletons. Sequencing was performed on peripheral blood. All receptors derive from a man between 65 and 85 years old with active COVID-19.

J is TRBJ1-2 and V is TRBV20-1, with D maybe TRBD1 (6 bases). Germline V gene lookup returns CDR1 DFQATT and CDR2 SNEGSKA (reference sequence). The V gene lost 5 bases and the J gene lost 8 bases, with 12 bases spanning the gap. The CDR3 contains 11 residues. This chain's CDR3 is CSAGGVGGYTF. Written as DNA, the CDR3 is TGCAGTGCTGGGGGCGTGGGGGGCTACACCTTC.

J is TRBJ2-7 and V is TRBV19; 10 bases are a match to TRBD2. V was pared by 6 bases and J by 2 bases, with 10 bases of the junction left unmatched. Germline V gene data show CDR1 as LNHDA and CDR2 as SQIVND (reference sequence). This CDR3 comprises 16 residues. The chain's CDR3 is CASSPGSGRTAYEQYF. Here the CDR3 DNA reads TGTGCCAGTAGCCCCGGTAGCGGGAGGACGGCCTACGAGCAGTACTTC. Variable domain in full (rest from reference TRBV19 and TRBJ2-7): DGGITQSPKYLFRKEGQNVTLSCEQNLNHDAMYWYRQDPGQGLRLIYYSQIVNDFQKGDIAEGYSVSREKKESFPLTVTSAQKNPTAFYLCASSPGSGRTAYEQYFGPGTRLTVT.

The chain links TRBV10-2 to TRBJ2-3; 11 positions match TRBD2. The CDR3 runs 20 residues. CDR1 is WSHSY and CDR2 is SAAADI in the germline V gene. V shed 7 bases and J 0 bases; nucleotides not matched to a gene: 18. The DNA of the CDR3 is TGCGCCAGCATCGGGATAGGGCTAGCGGGAGGCCGGGGTAGCACAGATACGCAGTATTTT. Protein: CASIGIGLAGGRGSTDTQYF.

The rearrangement uses TRBV4-1 and TRBJ2-7; TRBD1 agrees at 7 bases. V dropped 1 base and J dropped 4; count of bases not matched to a gene: 7. The CDR3 sequence is 15 residues long. Germline V gene lookup returns CDR1 MGHRA and CDR2 YSYEKL. CDR3 bases: TGCGCCAGCAGCCAAGTAATCGACAGGGCTTACGAGCAGTACTTC. This gives the protein CASSQVIDRAYEQYF.

In this sample, this clone turned up a few times. The rearrangement links TRBV27 to TRBJ1-2, with D possibly matching TRBD1 (6 bases). CDR1 and CDR2 (germline): MNHEY, SMNVEV (reference sequence). V lost 3 bases, J lost 6 bases, and 14 bases lay in between. There are 14 residues in the CDR3. The CDR3 region has the DNA TGTGCCAGCAGTTTTTCAGGGGTTGGGAATGGCTACACCTTC. Its translation is CASSFSGVGNGYTF.

V is TRBV30 and J is TRBJ2-2; D is undetermined. This CDR3 contains 13 residues. Between the trimmed V and J ends, which lost 0 bases and 5 bases, there was a span of 7 bases. Germline assignment: CDR1 GTSNPN and CDR2 SVGIG (reference sequence). CDR3 loop: CAWSVRRTGELFF. In DNA, the CDR3 is TGTGCCTGGAGTGTACGGAGAACCGGGGAGCTGTTTTTT.

The chain carries TRBV5-1 and TRBJ2-1; no firm D call. The CDR3 consists of 14 residues. The germline CDR1 and CDR2 sequences are SGHRS and YFSETQ. The V and J ends lost 0 bases and 6 bases respectively, with 10 bases between them. The CDR3: CASSLDVYSNEQFF. CDR3 nucleotide sequence: TGCGCCAGCAGCTTGGATGTCTATTCCAATGAGCAGTTCTTC.

The table lists this clone with a count of one. The chain carries TRBV4-2 and TRBJ1-4; tentatively, D is TRBD1 (6 bases). V was cut by 4 bases and J by 8 bases, with 20 bases left in between. CDR3 size: 16 residues. Germline V gene data show CDR1 as LGHNA and CDR2 as YNFKEQ. The CDR3: CASSLILDSGWEKLFF. The CDR3 region has the DNA TGTGCCAGCAGCCTGATATTGGACAGTGGATGGGAAAAACTGTTTTTT.

The V call is TRBV5-1, the J call TRBJ2-1; 10 nucleotides agree with TRBD2. Germline CDR1 SGHRS, CDR2 YFSETQ. CDR3 length: 15 amino acids. Trimming took 4 bases from V and 9 from J; bases not matched to a gene: 10. CDR3 sequence reads: CASSRESGRALEQFF. CDR3 nucleotide sequence: TGCGCCAGCAGCCGGGAGAGCGGGAGGGCCCTTGAGCAGTTCTTC.

V is TRBV7-2 and J is TRBJ1-4; D is perhaps TRBD1 (5 bases). The CDR3 covers 15 residues. CDR1 SGHTA and CDR2 FQGNSA come from the germline V gene. Trimming took 5 bases from V and 2 from J, leaving 12 bases between them. The CDR3 spells CASSQKGSTNEKLFF. The CDR3 nucleotides read TGTGCCAGCAGCCAAAAGGGGTCCACTAATGAAAAACTGTTTTTT.

This chain connects TRBV7-9 to TRBJ2-1; tentative D call: TRBD2 (6 bases). The V gene's germline CDR1 is SEHNR and CDR2 FQNEAQ (reference sequence). The V end lost 5 bases, the J end lost 7 bases, and 18 bases lay between the germline ends. The CDR3 length is 15 residues. CDR3 loop: CASSLRLVSVNEQFF. CDR3 coding DNA: TGTGCCAGCAGCCTCAGACTAGTGAGTGTAAATGAGCAGTTCTTC.

In this sample, this clone turned up a few times. The CDR3, as DNA: TGTGCCAGCTCACCAGTCTACAGGGACGGCAATCAGCCCCAGCATTTT. Its protein is CASSPVYRDGNQPQHF. This chain joins TRBV18 and TRBJ1-5; perhaps TRBD1 as D (6 bases). The germline V gene encodes CDR1 KGHSH and CDR2 LQKENI. CDR3 size: 16 residues. Trimming removed 2 bases from V and 2 bases from J, with 13 bases in between.

The sample holds one count of this clone. This sequence joins TRBV11-2 and TRBJ1-2; weak D call: TRBD1 (5 bases). The length of the CDR3 is 17 residues. CDR1 and CDR2 (germline): SGHAT, FQNNGV. V dropped 1 base and J dropped 4 bases, with 19 bases sitting between them. The CDR3 DNA is TGTGCCAGCAGCTTAGGACTTCGAGGGGCGCGGGGCTATGGCTACACCTTC. The encoded protein is CASSLGLRGARGYGYTF.

The chain couples TRBV29-1 to TRBJ1-1; the D is unclear. The CDR3 extends over 14 amino acids. Looked up from germline, CDR1 is SQVTM and CDR2 is ANQGSEA. Trimming pared 4 bases from V and 10 bases from J, leaving 22 bases between. The CDR3 region is CSVVGYGGNPLAFF. CDR3 bases: TGCAGCGTTGTAGGATATGGAGGCAATCCGCTAGCTTTCTTT.

The chain is built from TRBV30 and TRBJ1-6, with unresolved D. This CDR3 has 15 residues. Germline CDR1 reads GTSNPN; CDR2 reads SVGIG (reference sequence). The V end was cut by 0 bases, the J end by 5 bases, with 11 bases between. CDR3 DNA sequence: TGTGCCTGGAGTGTACTAGGGAACGATAATTCACCCCTCCACTTT. This sequence encodes CAWSVLGNDNSPLHF. Combining the CDR3 with reference TRBV30 and TRBJ1-6 gives the whole variable domain SQTIHQWPATLVQPVGSPLSLECTVEGTSNPNLYWYRQAAGRGLQLLFYSVGIGQISSEVPQNLSASRPQDRQFILSSKKLLLSDSGFYLCAWSVLGNDNSPLHFGNGTRLTVT.

The V call is TRBV28, the J call TRBJ2-1; D gene ambiguous. The CDR3 extends over 15 amino acids. Per germline, CDR1 MDHEN and CDR2 SYDVKM. The V end lost 3 bases, the J end lost 5 bases, and 14 bases lay between the germline ends. This chain's CDR3 is CASSFRSGWNNEQFF. The CDR3 nucleotides read TGTGCCAGCAGTTTCCGGTCGGGTTGGAACAATGAGCAGTTCTTC.

This sequence joins TRBV19 and TRBJ2-1, with no clear D. This CDR3 is 13 amino acids long. V lost 6 bases to trimming and J lost 1 base, with 7 bases between them. Germline V gives CDR1 LNHDA, CDR2 SQIVND (reference sequence). Here the CDR3 DNA reads TGTGCCAGTAGCTCCGGGTCCTACAATGAGCAGTTCTTC. Its translation is CASSSGSYNEQFF.

The gene calls are TRBV2 and TRBJ2-7, with D possibly TRBD1 on 5 matching bases. CDR3 length equals 15 residues. Germline V lookup: CDR1 SNHLY, CDR2 FYNNEI. The V end lost 7 bases, the J end lost 4 bases, and 20 bases lay between the germline ends. CDR3 bases: TGTGCCAGCAAATCGACAGCGCATCCTTCTTACGAGCAGTACTTC. This gives the protein CASKSTAHPSYEQYF.

This clone was counted only a few times. The CDR3 nucleotides are TGCAGCGTGGACTATGGGGCTAATGAAAAACTGTTTTTT. Its protein product is CSVDYGANEKLFF. V gene TRBV29-1 combines with J gene TRBJ1-4; no firm D call. Germline assignment: CDR1 SQVTM and CDR2 ANQGSEA. V shed 6 bases and J shed 3 bases, with 11 bases lying between them. This CDR3 region has 13 residues. The full variable domain, in which reference TRBV29-1 and TRBJ1-4 provide the parts outside the CDR3, is SAVISQKPSRDICQRGTSLTIQCQVDSQVTMMFWYRQQPGQSLTLIATANQGSEATYESGFVIDKFPISRPNLTFSTLTVSNMSPEDSSIYLCSVDYGANEKLFFGSGTQLSVL.

The chain links TRBV11-2 to TRBJ1-2; no firm D call. Germline V gene data show CDR1 as SGHAT and CDR2 as FQNNGV. Trimming shortened V by 1 base and J by 0 bases, and 9 bases separated the two germline ends. CDR3 length: 15 amino acids. In DNA form, the CDR3 reads TGTGCCAGCAGCTTAGGGGCGTGGGCTAACTATGGCTACACCTTC. Protein product: CASSLGAWANYGYTF.

This rearrangement joins TRBV3-1 (or the pseudogene TRBV3-2) to TRBJ1-5; unclear D gene. The CDR3 covers 13 residues. Trimming took 1 base from V and 4 from J, leaving 5 bases between them. CDR1 and CDR2 (germline): LGHDT, YNNKEL (reference sequence). CDR3 DNA sequence: TGTGCCAGCAGCCAAGCCCTTAATCAGCCCCAGCATTTT. As protein: CASSQALNQPQHF.

The chain carries TRBV27 and TRBJ2-7; the match to TRBD2 covers 7 bases. This CDR3 has 15 amino acids. The germline gives CDR1 MNHEY, CDR2 SMNVEV (reference sequence). V lost 5 bases, J lost 2 bases, and 9 bases stayed unmatched. CDR3 in DNA: TGTGCCAGCAGTCCACGACTAGGGACTACCTACGAGCAGTACTTC. Encoded protein: CASSPRLGTTYEQYF.

This chain links TRBV5-1 with TRBJ1-6, with D possibly being TRBD1 (6 bases). Per the germline V gene, CDR1 is SGHRS and CDR2 is YFSETQ. The V end lost 4 bases, the J end lost 7 bases, and 30 bases lay between the germline ends. The CDR3 sequence is 20 residues long. CDR3 sequence: CASSKGPGDKDMVKNSPLHF. The CDR3 region has the DNA TGCGCCAGCAGCAAGGGCCCTGGGGACAAAGATATGGTTAAAAATTCACCCCTCCACTTT.